The 6 T cell receptor beta chains in this list originate from one sample, sequenced in a study of metastatic and nonmetastatic thyroid tumors. TCRdb re-analyzed the PCR reads through MiXCR. The table records 6,500 to 7,000 clones, 25% to 30% of them present only once. Thyroid surgery was preceded by no treatment in any patient. Sequenced: tumor tissue. The receptor set was obtained from a female donor with papillary thyroid cancer or a benign thyroid nodule (not recorded which). Some clones in this sample may be carry-over from other donors' samples.

The chain employs TRBV6-1 and TRBJ2-7; 8 bases agree with TRBD1. J lost 9 bases, V lost 5 bases, and 21 bases had no gene match. The CDR3 spans 17 residues. CDR1 and CDR2 from the germline V gene are MNHNS and SASEGT. CDR3 loop: CASSSSQRTGRLKGQYF. DNA for the CDR3: TGTGCCAGCAGTAGCTCACAGCGGACAGGGAGGTTAAAGGGGCAGTACTTC.

In the case of this clone: The junction does not match germline at one end; this may be a read error. This chain connects TRBV10-3 to TRBJ2-1; no reliable D call. The CDR3 is made up of 11 amino acids. Germline values: CDR1 ENHRY, CDR2 SYGVKD. Here the CDR3 DNA reads TGTGCCGTCAGTTACGGTGGTGAGGAGTTCTTC. Encoded protein: CAVSYGGEEFF.

The J gene is TRBJ2-1, the V gene TRBV15, with D tentatively TRBD1 (6 bases). The CDR3 length is 15 residues. Germline values: CDR1 LNHNV, CDR2 YYDKDF (reference sequence). Trimming cost V 0 bases and J 4 bases, with 10 bases left between them. CDR3 coding DNA: TGTGCCACCAGCAGAGAGACAGGAGTGTACAATGAGCAGTTCTTC. It codes for CATSRETGVYNEQFF.

This chain links TRBV28 with TRBJ2-1; the D is unclear. Germline lookup yields CDR1 MDHEN and CDR2 SYDVKM. Trimming shortened V by 5 bases and J by 7 bases, and 6 bases separated the two germline ends. The CDR3 totals 11 residues. The CDR3 loop is CASSGINEQFF. The CDR3 nucleotides read TGTGCCAGCAGTGGGATAAATGAGCAGTTCTTC.

This sequence joins TRBV2 and TRBJ1-2, with TRBD1 matching over 7 bases. In germline, CDR1 is SNHLY, CDR2 FYNNEI. The CDR3 sequence is 13 residues long. Unmatched junction bases numbered 5, after V lost 6 bases and J lost 4 bases. In DNA, the CDR3 is TGTGCCAGCAGCGGAGGGGGCTCCTATGGCTACACCTTC. Translation: CASSGGGSYGYTF.

The gene calls are TRBV11-3 and TRBJ2-7, with D hard to call. CDR3 length equals 13 residues. Germline lookup yields CDR1 SGHNT and CDR2 YENEEA. The V and J ends lost 6 bases and 0 bases respectively, with 9 bases between them. CDR3: CASRPKTSYEQYF. In DNA form, the CDR3 reads TGTGCCAGCAGACCTAAAACCTCCTACGAGCAGTACTTC.